This record covers a single TCR beta chain. Antigen unknown. V was shortened by 3 bases and J by 4 bases, with 18 bases between the two germline ends. This CDR3 region has 16 residues. Germline V gene data show CDR1 as SQVTM and CDR2 as ANQGSEA. The sample belongs to a study of cytomegalovirus exposure and HLA in healthy donors. Study overall: The 120 or so validation repertoires used a platform that matched the one used for the roughly 700 first-cohort repertoires, as a later analysis reported.

Study-level points and caveats: Reports described diagnosis of cytomegalovirus status by the classifier as highly specific and sensitive. The majority of TCR sequences were rare, yet some public TCRs appeared in many donors.

Clones were sequenced by immunoSEQ multiplex PCR, and TCRdb holds only the in-frame ones, with some missing. The sample includes some 80,000 clones, less than 96% of them seen just once. This rearrangement joins TRBV29-1 to TRBJ2-2; a possible D gene is TRBD2 (6 bases). This sequence originates from a young man in good health and CMV-seropositive. The source material was PBMCs. CDR3 in DNA: TGCAGCGTTGATTCGTCGGGAGCGCGGGGCACCGGGGAGCTGTTTTTT. It encodes CSVDSSGARGTGELFF.